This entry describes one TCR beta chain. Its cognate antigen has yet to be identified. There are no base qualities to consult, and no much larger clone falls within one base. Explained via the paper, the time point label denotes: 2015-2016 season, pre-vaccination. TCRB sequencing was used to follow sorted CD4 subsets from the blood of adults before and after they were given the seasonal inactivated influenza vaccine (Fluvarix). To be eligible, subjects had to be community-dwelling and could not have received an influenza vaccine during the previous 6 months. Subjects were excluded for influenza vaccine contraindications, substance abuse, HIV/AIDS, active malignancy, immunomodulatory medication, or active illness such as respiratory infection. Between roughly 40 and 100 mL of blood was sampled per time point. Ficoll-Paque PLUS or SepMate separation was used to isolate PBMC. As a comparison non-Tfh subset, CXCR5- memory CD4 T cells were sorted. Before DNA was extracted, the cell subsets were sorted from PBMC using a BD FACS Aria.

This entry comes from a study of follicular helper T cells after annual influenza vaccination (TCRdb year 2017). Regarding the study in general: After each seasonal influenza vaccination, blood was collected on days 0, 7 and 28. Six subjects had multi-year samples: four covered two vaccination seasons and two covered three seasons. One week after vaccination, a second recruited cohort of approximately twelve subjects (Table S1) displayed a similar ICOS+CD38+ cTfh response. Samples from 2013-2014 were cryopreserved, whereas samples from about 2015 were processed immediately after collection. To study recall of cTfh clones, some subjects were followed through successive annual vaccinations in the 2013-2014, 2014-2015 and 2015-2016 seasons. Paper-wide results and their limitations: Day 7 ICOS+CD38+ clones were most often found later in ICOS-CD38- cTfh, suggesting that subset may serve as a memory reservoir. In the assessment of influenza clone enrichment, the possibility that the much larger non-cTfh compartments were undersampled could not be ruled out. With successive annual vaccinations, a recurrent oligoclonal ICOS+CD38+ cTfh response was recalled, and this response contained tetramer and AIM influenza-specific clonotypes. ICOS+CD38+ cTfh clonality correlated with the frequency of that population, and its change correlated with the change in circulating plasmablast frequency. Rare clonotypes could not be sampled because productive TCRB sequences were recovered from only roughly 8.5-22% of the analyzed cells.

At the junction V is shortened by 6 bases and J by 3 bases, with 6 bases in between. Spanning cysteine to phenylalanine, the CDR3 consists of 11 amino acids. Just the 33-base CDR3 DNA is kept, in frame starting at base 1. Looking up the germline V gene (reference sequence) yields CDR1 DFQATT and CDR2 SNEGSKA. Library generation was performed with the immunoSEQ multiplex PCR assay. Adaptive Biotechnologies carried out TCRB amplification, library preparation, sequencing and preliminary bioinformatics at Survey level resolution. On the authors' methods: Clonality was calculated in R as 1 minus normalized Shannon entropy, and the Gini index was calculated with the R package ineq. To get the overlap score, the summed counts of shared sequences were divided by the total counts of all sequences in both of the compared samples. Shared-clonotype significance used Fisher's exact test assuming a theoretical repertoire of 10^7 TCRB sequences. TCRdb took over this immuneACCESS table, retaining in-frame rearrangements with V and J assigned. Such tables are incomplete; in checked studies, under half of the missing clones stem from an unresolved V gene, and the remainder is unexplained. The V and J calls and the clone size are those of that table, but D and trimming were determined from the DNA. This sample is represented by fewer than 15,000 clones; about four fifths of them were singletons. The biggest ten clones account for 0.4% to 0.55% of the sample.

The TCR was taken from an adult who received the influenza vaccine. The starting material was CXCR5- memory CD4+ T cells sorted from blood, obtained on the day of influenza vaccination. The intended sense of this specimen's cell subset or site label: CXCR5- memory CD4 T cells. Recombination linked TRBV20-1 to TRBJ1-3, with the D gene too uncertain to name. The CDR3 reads CSALSGNTIYF. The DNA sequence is TGCAGTGCGCTGAGTGGAAACACCATATATTTT.